This TCR beta chain was sequenced for a study of regulatory T cells in long-lasting Graves disease. According to the study, TCR beta libraries were built with iRepertoire HTBI primers and CDR3-region Arm-PCR. TCRdb used MiXCR to reprocess the multiplex PCR reads, holding one entry per CDR3 protein. The sample shows roughly 400,000 distinct CDR3 sequences, around 20% of them seen only once. V shed 5 bases and J shed 0 bases, with 11 bases lying between them. CDR1 MDHEN and CDR2 SYDVKM come from the germline V gene. CDR3 length: 16 amino acids. Time point denoted: persistent/refractory GD, antithyroid drugs over 5 years with positive TRAb. PBMC-extracted RNA yielded the TCR library. Guidelines of the American Thyroid Association were used to diagnose Graves' disease.

This material consisted of peripheral blood mononuclear cells (PBMCs), taken when the disease was refractory, from a patient treated with antithyroid drugs. This receptor was taken from a female donor with Graves disease. V and J are TRBV28 and TRBJ2-6; the D call may be TRBD1 or TRBD2 (5 bases each). CDR3 residues: CASSPRETSGANVLTF. Written as DNA, the CDR3 is TGTGCCAGCAGTCCCAGGGAGACCTCTGGGGCCAACGTCCTGACTTTC.